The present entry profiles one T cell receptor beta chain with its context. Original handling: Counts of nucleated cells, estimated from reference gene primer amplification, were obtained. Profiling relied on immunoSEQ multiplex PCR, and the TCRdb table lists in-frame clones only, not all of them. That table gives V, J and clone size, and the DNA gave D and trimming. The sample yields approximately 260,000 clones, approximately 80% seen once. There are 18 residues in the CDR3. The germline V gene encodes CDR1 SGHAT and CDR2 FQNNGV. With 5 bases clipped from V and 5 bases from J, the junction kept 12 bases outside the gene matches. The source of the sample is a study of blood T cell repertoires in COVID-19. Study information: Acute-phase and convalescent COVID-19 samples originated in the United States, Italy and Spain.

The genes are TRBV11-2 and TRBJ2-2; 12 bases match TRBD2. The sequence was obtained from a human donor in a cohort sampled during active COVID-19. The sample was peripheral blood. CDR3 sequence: CASSLWTSGAFRTGELFF. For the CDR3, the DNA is TGTGCCAGCAGCCTATGGACTAGCGGGGCTTTCAGGACCGGGGAGCTGTTTTTT.